One T cell receptor beta chain is described in this entry. Its antigen remains unidentified. The data derive from a study of CD8+ T cells in alopecia areata. Sequencing relied on a cDNA template that was reverse transcribed from extracted RNA. The data were produced by immunoSEQ multiplex PCR, yet TCRdb's version contains in-frame clones alone and is incomplete. This sample has about 99,000 clones, with 55% found just once. Study outcomes and limitations: Possibly as an HLA-related effect, TCR sharing across patients appeared less clear than in mice. Normal scalp showed lower clonality than lesional scalp, especially alopecia totalis/universalis.

The CDR3 runs 15 residues. V gave up 7 bases and J gave up 0 bases; unmatched junction bases: 11. CDR1 and CDR2 (germline): SQVTM, ANQGSEA. Sequenced material: CD4+ T cells sorted from blood. This clonotype originated in a human donor in good health. The chain employs TRBV29-1 and TRBJ1-1, with 7 positions matching TRBD1. CDR3: CSAGSRQGLNTEAFF. CDR3 nucleotide sequence: TGCAGCGCCGGAAGTCGACAGGGCTTGAACACTGAAGCTTTCTTT.